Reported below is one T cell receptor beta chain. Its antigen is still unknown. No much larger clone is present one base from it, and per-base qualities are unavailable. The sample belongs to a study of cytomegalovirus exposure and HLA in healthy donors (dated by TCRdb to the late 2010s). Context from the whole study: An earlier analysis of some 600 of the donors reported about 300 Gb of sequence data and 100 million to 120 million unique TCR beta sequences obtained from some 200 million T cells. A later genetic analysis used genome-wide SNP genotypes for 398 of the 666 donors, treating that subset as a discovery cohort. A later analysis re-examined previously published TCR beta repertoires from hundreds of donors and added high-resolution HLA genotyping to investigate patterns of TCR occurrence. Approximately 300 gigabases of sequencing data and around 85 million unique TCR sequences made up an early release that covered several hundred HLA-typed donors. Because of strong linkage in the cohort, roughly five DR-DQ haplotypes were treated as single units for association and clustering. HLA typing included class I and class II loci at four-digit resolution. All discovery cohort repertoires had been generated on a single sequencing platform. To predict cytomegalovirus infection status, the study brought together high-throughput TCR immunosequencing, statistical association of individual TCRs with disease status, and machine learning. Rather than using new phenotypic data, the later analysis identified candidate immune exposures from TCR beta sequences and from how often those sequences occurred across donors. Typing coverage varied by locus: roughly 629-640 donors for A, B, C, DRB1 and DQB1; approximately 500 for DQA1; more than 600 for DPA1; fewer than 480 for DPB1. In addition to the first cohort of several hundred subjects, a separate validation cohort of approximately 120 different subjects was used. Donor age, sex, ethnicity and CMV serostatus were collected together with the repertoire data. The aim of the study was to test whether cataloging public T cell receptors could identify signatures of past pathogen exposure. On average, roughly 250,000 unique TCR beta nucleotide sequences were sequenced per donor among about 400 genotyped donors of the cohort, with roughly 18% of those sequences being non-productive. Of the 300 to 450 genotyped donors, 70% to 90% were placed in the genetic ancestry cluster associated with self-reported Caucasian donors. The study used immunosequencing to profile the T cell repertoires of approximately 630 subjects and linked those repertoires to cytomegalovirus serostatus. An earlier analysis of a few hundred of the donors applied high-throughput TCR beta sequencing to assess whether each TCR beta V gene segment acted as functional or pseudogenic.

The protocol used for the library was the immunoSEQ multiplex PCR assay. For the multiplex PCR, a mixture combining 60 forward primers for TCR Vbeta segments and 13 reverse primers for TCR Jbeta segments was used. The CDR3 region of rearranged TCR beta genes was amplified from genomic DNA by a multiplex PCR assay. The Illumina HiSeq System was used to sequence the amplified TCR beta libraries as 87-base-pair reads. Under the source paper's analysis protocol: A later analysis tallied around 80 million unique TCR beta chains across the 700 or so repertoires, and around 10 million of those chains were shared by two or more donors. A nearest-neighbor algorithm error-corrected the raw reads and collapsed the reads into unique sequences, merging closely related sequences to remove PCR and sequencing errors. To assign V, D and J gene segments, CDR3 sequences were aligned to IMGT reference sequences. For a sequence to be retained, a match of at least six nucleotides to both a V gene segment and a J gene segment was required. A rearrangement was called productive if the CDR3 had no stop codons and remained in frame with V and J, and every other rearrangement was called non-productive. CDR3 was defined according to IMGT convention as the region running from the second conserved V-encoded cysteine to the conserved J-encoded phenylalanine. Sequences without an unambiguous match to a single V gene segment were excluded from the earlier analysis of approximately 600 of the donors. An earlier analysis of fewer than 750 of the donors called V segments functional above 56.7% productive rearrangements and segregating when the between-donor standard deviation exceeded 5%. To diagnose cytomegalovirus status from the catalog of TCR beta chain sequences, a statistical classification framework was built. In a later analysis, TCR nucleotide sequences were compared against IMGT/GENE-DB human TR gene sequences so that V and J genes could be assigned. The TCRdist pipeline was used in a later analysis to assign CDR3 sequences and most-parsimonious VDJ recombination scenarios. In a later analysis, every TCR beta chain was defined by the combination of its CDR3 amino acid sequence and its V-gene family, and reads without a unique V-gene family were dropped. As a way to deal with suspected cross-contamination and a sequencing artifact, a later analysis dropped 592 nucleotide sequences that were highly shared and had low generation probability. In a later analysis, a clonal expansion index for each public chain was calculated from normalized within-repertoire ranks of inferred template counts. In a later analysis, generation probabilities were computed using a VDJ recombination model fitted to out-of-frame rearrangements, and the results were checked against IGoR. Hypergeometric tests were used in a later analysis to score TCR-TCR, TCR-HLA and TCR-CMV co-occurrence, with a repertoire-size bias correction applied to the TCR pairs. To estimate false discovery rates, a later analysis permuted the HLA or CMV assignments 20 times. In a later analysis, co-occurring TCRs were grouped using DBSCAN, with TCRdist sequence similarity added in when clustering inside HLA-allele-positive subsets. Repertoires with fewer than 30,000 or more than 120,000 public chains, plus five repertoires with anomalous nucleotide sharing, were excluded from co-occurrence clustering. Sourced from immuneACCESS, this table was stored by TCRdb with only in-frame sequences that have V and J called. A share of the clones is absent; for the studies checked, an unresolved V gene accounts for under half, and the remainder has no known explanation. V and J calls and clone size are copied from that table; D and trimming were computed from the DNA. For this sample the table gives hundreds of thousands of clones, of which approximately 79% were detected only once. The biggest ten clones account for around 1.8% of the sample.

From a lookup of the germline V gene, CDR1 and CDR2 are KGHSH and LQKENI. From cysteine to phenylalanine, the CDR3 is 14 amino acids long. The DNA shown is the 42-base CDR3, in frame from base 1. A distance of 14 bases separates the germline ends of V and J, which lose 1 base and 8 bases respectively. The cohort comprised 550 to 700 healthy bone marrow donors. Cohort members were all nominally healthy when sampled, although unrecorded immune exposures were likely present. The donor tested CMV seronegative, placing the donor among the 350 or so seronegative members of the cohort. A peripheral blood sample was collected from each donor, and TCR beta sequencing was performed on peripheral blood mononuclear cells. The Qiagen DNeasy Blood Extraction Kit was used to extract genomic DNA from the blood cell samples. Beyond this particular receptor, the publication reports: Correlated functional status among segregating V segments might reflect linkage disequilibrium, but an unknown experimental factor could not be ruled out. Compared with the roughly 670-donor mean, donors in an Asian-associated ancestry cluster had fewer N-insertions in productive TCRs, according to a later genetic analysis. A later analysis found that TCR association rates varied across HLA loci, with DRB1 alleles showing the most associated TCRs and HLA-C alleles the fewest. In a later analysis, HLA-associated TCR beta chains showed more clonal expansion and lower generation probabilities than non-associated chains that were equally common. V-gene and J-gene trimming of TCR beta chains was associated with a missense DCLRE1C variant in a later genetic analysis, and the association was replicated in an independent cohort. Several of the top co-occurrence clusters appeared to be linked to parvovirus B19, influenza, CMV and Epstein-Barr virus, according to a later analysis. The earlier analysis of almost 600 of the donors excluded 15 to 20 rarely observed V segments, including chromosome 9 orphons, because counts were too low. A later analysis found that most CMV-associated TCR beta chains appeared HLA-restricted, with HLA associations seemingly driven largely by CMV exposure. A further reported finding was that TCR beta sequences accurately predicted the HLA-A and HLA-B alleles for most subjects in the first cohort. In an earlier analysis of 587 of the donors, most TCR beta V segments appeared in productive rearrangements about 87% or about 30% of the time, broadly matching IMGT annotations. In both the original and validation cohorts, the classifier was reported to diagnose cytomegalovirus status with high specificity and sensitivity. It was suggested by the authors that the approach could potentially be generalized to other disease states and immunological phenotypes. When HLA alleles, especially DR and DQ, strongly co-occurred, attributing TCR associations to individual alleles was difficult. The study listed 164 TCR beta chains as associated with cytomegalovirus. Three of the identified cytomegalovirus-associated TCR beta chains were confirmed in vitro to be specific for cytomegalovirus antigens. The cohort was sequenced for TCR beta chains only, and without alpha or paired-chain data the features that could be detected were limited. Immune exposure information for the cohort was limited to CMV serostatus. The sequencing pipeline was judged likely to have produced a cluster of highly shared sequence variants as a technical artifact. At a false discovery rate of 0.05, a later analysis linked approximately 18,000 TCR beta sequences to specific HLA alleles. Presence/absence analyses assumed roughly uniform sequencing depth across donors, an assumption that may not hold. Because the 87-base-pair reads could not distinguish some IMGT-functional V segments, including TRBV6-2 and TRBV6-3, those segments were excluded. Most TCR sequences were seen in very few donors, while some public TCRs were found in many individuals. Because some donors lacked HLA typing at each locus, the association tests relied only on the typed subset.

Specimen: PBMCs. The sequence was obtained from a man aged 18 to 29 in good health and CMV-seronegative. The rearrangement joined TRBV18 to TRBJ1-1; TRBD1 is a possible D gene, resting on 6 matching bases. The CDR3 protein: CASSPQTGLGEAFF. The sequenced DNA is TGTGCCAGCTCACCACAAACAGGGCTAGGGGAAGCTTTCTTT. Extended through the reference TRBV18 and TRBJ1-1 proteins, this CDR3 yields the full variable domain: NAGVMQNPRHLVRRRGQEARLRCSPMKGHSHVYWYRQLPEEGLKFMVYLQKENIIDESGMPKERFSAEFPKEGPSILRIQQVVRGDSAAYFCASSPQTGLGEAFFGQGTRLTVV.